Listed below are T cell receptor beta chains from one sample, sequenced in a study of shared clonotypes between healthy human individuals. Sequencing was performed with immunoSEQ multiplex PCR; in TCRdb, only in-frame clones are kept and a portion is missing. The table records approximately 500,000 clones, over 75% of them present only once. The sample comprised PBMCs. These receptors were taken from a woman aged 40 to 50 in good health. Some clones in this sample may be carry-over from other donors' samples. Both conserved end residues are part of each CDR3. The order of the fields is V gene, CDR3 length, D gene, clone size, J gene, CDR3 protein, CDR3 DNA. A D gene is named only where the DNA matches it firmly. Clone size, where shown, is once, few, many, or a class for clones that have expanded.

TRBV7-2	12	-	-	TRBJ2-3	CASSLRTGTQYF	TGTGCCAGCAGCTTAAGGACGGGGACGCAGTATTTT
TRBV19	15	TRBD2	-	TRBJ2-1	CASGTLSAGVGEQFF	TGTGCCAGTGGGACTCTCTCAGCGGGAGTTGGTGAGCAGTTCTTC
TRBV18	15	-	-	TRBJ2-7	CASSPTRQSSYEQYF	TGTGCCAGCTCACCAACGAGACAGAGCTCCTACGAGCAGTACTTC
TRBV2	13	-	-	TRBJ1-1	CASRGDWNTEAFF	TGTGCCAGCAGAGGGGACTGGAACACTGAAGCTTTCTTT
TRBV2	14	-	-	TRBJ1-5	CASSPGGRYQPQHF	TGTGCCAGCAGTCCGGGAGGCAGATATCAGCCCCAGCATTTT
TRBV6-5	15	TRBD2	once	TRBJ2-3	CASSLSGRAADTQYF	TGTGCCAGCAGCCTTAGCGGGAGGGCCGCAGATACGCAGTATTTT
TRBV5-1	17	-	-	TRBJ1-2	CASSLGIPGLTNYGYTF	TGCGCCAGCAGCTTGGGCATCCCGGGCCTGACTAACTATGGCTACACCTTC
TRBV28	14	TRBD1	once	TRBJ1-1	CASRHGTGHTEAFF	TGTGCCAGCAGGCATGGGACAGGTCACACTGAAGCTTTCTTT
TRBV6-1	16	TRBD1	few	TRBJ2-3	CASSELWGQGGSTQYF	TGTGCCAGCAGTGAATTATGGGGACAGGGGGGCAGTACGCAGTATTTT
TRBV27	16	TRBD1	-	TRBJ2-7	CASSTLSGTGDYEQYF	TGTGCCAGCAGTACCCTTTCCGGGACAGGGGACTACGAGCAGTACTTC
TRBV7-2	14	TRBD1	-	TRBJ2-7	CASSLKQGAYEQYF	TGTGCCAGCAGCCTTAAACAGGGGGCCTACGAGCAGTACTTC
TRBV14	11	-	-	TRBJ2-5	CASSQSETQYF	TGTGCCAGCAGCCAAAGTGAGACCCAGTACTTC
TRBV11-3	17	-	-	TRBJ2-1	CASSLSTGLSSYNEQFF	TGTGCCAGCAGCTTAAGTACTGGGCTTAGCTCCTACAATGAGCAGTTCTTC
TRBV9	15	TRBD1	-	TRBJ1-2	CASSVGGRTGFGYTF	TGTGCCAGCAGCGTAGGAGGGCGGACAGGGTTTGGCTACACCTTC
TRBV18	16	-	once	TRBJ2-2	CASSPNLVGGTGELFF	TGTGCCAGCTCACCGAATTTGGTAGGAGGTACCGGGGAGCTGTTTTTT
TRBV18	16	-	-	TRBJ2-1	CASSLAALESYNEQFF	TGTGCCAGCTCACTAGCGGCCTTGGAATCCTACAATGAGCAGTTCTTC
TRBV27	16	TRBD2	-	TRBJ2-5	CASSFGSGRAGETQYF	TGTGCCAGCAGTTTTGGTAGCGGGAGGGCCGGAGAGACCCAGTACTTC
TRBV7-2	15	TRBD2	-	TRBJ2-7	CASSLWSRVAGEQYF	TGTGCCAGCAGCTTATGGTCCAGGGTAGCGGGAGAGCAGTACTTC
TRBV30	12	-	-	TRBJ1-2	CAWSALGTRCTF	TGTGCCTGGAGTGCCCTGGGGACCCGGTGCACCTTC
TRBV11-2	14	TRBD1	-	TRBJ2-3	CASTDRGLIDTQYF	TGTGCCAGCACGGACAGGGGGCTGATAGATACGCAGTATTTT
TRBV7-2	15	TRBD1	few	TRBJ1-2	CASSWTAQGIDGYTF	TGTGCCAGCAGCTGGACAGCACAGGGGATTGATGGCTACACCTTC
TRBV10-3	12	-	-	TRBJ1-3	CATEGEGNTIYF	TGTGCCACCGAGGGGGAAGGAAACACCATATATTTT
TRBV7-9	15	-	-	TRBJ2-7	CASSPWYQGLYEQYF	TGTGCCAGCAGCCCGTGGTACCAGGGCCTCTACGAGCAGTACTTC
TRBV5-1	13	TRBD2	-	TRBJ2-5	CASSSVAGETQYF	TGCGCCAGCAGCTCCGTAGCGGGAGAGACCCAGTACTTC
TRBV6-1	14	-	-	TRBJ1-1	CASSEVWRNTEAFF	TGTGCCAGCAGTGAAGTATGGAGGAACACTGAAGCTTTCTTT
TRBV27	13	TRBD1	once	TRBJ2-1	CASSWGQYNEQFF	TGTGCCAGCAGTTGGGGACAGTACAATGAGCAGTTCTTC
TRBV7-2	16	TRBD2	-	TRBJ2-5	CASSLGLAVPQETQYF	TGTGCCAGCAGCTTAGGCCTAGCGGTACCCCAAGAGACCCAGTACTTC
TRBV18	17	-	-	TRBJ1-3	CASSPFRGSLSGNTIYF	TGTGCCAGCTCACCATTCCGGGGATCTCTCTCTGGAAACACCATATATTTT
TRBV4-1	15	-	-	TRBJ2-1	CTSSPGAGSYNEQFF	TGCACCAGCAGCCCGGGCGCAGGTTCCTACAATGAGCAGTTCTTC
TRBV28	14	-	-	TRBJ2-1	CAISGATIYNEQFF	TGTGCCATCTCCGGGGCTACCATATACAATGAGCAGTTCTTC
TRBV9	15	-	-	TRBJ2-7	CASSVSLADSYEQYF	TGTGCCAGCAGCGTAAGCCTTGCCGACTCCTACGAGCAGTACTTC
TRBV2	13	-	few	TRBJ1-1	CASSDGMNTEAFF	TGTGCCAGCAGTGATGGGATGAACACTGAAGCTTTCTTT
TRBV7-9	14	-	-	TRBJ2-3	CASRLVRTTDTQYF	TGTGCTAGCAGATTAGTTCGCACCACAGATACGCAGTATTTT
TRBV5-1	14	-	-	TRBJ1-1	CASSPFDRDTEAFF	TGCGCCAGCAGCCCTTTCGATCGTGACACTGAAGCTTTCTTT
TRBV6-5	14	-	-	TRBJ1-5	CASSYGYSNQPQHF	TGTGCCAGCAGTTACGGGTATAGCAATCAGCCCCAGCATTTT
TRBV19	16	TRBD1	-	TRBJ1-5	CASTPQGGQGAQPQHF	TGTGCCAGTACCCCCCAGGGAGGGCAGGGGGCTCAGCCCCAGCATTTT
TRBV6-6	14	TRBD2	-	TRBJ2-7	CASRSTSGSYEQYF	TGTGCCAGCAGGTCCACTAGCGGCTCCTACGAGCAGTACTTC
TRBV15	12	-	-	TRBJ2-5	CATGSSAETQYF	TGTGCCACCGGGAGTTCGGCGGAGACCCAGTACTTC
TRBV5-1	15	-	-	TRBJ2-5	CASSLAATLRETQYF	TGCGCCAGCAGCTTGGCGGCCACCCTTCGGGAGACCCAGTACTTC
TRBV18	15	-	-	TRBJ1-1	CASSPPGGPGTEAFF	TGTGCCAGCTCACCACCCGGGGGGCCGGGAACTGAAGCTTTCTTT
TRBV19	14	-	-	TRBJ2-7	CASSIPGRSYEQYF	TGTGCCAGTAGTATTCCGGGACGATCCTACGAGCAGTACTTC
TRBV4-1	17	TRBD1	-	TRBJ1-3	CASSLNGQGWTGNTIYF	TGCGCCAGCAGCTTAAACGGACAGGGCTGGACTGGAAACACCATATATTTT
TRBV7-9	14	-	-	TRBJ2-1	CASSLGRAFNEQFF	TGTGCCAGCAGCTTAGGCCGGGCCTTCAATGAGCAGTTCTTC
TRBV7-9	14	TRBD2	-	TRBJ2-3	CASNLAGSTDTQYF	TGTGCCAGCAATCTAGCGGGTAGCACAGATACGCAGTATTTT
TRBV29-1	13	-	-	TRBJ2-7	CSVLGGTSHEQYF	TGCAGCGTTCTTGGGGGAACCTCACACGAGCAGTACTTC
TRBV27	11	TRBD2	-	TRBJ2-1	CASSLGGSEFF	TGTGCCAGCAGTTTGGGGGGGTCGGAGTTCTTC